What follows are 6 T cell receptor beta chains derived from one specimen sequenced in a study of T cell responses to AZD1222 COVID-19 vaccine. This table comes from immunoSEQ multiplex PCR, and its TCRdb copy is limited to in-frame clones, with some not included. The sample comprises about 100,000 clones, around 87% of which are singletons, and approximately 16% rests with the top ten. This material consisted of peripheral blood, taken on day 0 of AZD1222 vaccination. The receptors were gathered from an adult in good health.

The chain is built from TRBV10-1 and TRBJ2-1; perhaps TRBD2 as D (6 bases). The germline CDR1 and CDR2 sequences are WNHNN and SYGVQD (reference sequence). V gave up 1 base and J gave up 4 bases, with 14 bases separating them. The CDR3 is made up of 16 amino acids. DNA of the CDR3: TGCGCCAGCAGTGAGTATCCGGGAGCTGGTTACAATGAGCAGTTCTTC. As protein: CASSEYPGAGYNEQFF.

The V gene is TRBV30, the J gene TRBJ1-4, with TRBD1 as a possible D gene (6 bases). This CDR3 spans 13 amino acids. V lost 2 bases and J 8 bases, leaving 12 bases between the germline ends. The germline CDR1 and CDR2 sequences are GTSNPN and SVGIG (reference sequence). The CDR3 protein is CAWSYLQGEKLFF. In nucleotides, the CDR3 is TGTGCCTGGAGTTACCTACAGGGCGAAAAACTGTTTTTT.

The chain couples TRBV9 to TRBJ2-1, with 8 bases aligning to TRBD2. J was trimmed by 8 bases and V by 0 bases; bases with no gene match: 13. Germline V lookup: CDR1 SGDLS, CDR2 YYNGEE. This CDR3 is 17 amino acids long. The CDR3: CASSVGISGGEFDEQFF. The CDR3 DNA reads TGTGCCAGCAGCGTAGGAATCAGCGGGGGAGAATTCGATGAGCAGTTCTTC.

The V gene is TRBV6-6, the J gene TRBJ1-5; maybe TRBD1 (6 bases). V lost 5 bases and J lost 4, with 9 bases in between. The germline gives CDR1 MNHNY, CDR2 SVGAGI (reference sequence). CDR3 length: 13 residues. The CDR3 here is CASSRDINQPQHF. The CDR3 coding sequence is TGTGCCAGCAGTCGGGACATTAATCAGCCCCAGCATTTT.

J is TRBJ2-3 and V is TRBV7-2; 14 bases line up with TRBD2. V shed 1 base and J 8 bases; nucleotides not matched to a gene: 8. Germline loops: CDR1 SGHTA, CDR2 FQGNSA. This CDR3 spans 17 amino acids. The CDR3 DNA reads TGTGCCAGCAGCTTAGAGGTTTTTGGGACTAGCGGGGGTACGCAGTATTTT. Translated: CASSLEVFGTSGGTQYF.

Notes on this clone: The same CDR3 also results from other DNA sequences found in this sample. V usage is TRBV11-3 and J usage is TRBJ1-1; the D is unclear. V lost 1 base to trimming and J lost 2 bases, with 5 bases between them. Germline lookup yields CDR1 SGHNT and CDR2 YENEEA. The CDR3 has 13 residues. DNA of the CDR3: TGTGCCAGCAGCTTAGGCGCCAACACTGAAGCTTTCTTT. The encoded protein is CASSLGANTEAFF.